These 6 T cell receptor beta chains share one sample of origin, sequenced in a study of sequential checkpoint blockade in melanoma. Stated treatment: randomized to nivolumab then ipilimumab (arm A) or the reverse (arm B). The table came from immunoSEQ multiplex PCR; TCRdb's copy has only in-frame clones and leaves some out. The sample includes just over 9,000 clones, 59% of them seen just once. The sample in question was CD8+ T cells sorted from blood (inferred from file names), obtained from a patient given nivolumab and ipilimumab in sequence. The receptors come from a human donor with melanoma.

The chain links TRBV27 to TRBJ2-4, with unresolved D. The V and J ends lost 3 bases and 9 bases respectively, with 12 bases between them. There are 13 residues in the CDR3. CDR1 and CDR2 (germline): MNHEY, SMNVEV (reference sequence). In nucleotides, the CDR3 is TGTGCCAGCAGTTTCAACACCCTAGGCATTCAGTACTTC. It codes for CASSFNTLGIQYF.

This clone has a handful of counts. This chain's CDR3 is CASTPWGQGASGELFF. The CDR3 DNA sequence: TGTGCCAGCACCCCTTGGGGACAGGGGGCGTCCGGGGAGCTGTTTTTT. The genes are TRBV7-8 and TRBJ2-2, with 12 positions matching TRBD1. The CDR3 has 16 amino acids. The V segment lost 7 bases and the J segment 6 bases; nucleotides outside the gene matches: 9. Germline V gives CDR1 SGHVS, CDR2 FQNEAQ.

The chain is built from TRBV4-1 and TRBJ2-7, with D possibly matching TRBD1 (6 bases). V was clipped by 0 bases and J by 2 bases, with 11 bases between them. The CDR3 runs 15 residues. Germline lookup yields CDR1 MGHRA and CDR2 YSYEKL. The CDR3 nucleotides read TGCGCCAGCAGCCAAGAAGGGGGAAGAGCCTACGAGCAGTACTTC. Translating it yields CASSQEGGRAYEQYF.

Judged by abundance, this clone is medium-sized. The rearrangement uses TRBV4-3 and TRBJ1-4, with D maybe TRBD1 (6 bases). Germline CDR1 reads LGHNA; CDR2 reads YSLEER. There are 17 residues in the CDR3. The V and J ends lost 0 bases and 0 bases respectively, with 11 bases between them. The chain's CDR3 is CASSQDRGTATNEKLFF. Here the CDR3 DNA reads TGCGCCAGCAGCCAAGACAGGGGCACAGCAACTAATGAAAAACTGTTTTTT.

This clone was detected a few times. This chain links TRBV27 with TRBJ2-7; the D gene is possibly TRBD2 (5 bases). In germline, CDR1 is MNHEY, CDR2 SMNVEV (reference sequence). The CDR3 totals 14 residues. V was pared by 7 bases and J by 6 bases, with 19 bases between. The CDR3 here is CASKTHYGEGEQYF. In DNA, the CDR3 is TGTGCCAGCAAAACTCATTACGGCGAGGGCGAGCAGTACTTC.

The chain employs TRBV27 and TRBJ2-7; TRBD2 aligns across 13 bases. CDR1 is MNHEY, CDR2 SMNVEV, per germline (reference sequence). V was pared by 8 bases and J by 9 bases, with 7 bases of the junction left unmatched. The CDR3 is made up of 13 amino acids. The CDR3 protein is CASGGTSGEGQYF. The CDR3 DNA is TGTGCCAGCGGCGGGACTAGCGGGGAGGGGCAGTACTTC.